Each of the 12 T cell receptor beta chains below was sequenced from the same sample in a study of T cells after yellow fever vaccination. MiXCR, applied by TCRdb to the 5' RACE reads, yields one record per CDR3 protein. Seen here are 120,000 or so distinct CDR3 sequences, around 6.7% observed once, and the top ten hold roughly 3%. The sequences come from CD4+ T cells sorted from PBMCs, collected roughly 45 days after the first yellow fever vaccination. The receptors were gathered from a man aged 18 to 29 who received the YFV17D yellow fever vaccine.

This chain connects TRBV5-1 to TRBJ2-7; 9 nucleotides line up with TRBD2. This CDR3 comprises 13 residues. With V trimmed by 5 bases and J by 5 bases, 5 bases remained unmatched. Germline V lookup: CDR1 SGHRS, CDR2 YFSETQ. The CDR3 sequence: CASRVAGVDEQYF. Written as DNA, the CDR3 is TGCGCCAGCAGAGTAGCGGGGGTTGACGAGCAGTACTTC.

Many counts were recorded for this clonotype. The CDR3: CASSPPSSPGADTQYF. Written as DNA, the CDR3 is TGTGCCAGCAGCCCTCCTTCGAGTCCCGGGGCAGATACGCAGTATTTT. The rearrangement links TRBV7-9 to TRBJ2-3, with D possibly TRBD2 on 5 matching bases. The germline V gene encodes CDR1 SEHNR and CDR2 FQNEAQ (reference sequence). CDR3 length equals 16 residues. The germline V and J ends were trimmed by 5 bases and 4 bases, with 19 bases remaining between them.

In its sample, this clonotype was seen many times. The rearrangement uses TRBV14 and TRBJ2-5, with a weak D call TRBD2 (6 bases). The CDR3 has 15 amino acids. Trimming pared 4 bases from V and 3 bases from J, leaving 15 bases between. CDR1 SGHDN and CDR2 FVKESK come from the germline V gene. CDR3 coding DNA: TGTGCCAGCAGCCCCTATGGGCGGGGAAAAGAGACCCAGTACTTC. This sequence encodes CASSPYGRGKETQYF.

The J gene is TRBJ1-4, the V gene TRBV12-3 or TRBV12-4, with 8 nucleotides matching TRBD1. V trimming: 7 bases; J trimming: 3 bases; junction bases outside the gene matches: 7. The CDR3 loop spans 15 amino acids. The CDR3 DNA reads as TGTGCCAGCACCAGACAGGGGTCGGCTAATGAAAAACTGTTTTTT. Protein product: CASTRQGSANEKLFF.

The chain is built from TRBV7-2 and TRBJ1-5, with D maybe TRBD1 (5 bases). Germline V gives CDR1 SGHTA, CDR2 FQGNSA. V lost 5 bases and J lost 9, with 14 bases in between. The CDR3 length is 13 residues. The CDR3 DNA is TGTGCCAGCAGCCTACAGGTTCGAGGGCCCCAGCATTTT. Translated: CASSLQVRGPQHF.

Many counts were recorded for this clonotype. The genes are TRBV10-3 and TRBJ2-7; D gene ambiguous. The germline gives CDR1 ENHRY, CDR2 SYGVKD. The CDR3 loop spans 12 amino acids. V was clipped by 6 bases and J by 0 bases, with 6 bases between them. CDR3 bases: TGTGCCATCAGGAACAGCTCCTACGAGCAGTACTTC. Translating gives CAIRNSSYEQYF.

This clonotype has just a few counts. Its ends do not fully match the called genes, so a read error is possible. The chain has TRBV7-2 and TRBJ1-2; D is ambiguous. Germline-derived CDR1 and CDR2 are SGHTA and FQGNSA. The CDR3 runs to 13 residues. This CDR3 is CASSFRWNSGYTF. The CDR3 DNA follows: TGTGCCAGCAGCTTTCGATGGAACTCTGGCTACACCTTC.

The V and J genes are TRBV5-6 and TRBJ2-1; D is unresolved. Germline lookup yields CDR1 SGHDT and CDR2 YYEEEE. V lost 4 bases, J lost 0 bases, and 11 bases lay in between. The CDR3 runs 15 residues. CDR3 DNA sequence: TGTGCCAGCAGCCGCCGGCGCCGCTCCTACAATGAGCAGTTCTTC. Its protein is CASSRRRRSYNEQFF.

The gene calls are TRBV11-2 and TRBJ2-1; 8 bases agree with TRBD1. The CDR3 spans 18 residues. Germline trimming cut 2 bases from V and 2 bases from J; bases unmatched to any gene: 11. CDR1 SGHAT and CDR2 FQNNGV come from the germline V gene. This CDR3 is CASSLNSWQGAPYNEQFF. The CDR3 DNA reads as TGTGCCAGCAGCTTAAACTCTTGGCAGGGGGCCCCCTACAATGAGCAGTTCTTC.

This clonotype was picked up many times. CDR3 sequence reads: CASTKGQGASGELFF. The CDR3, as DNA: TGTGCCAGCACCAAGGGACAGGGGGCGTCTGGGGAGCTGTTTTTT. This chain uses TRBV7-3 with TRBJ2-2; 12 nucleotides align to TRBD1. Germline V CDR1 and CDR2: SGHTA, FQGTGA. This CDR3 region has 15 residues. V dropped 7 bases and J dropped 8; count of bases not matched to a gene: 8. The full variable domain, its missing parts supplied by reference TRBV7-3 and TRBJ2-2, is GAGVSQTPSNKVTEKGKYVELRCDPISGHTALYWYRQSLGQGPEFLIYFQGTGAADDSGLPNDRFFAVRPEGSVSTLKIQRTERGDSAVYLCASTKGQGASGELFFGEGSRLTVL.

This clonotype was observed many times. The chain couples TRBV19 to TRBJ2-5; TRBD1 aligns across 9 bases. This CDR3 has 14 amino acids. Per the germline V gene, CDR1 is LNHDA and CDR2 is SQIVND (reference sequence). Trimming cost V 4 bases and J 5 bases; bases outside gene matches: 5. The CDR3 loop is CASSTQTGGETQYF. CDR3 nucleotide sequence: TGTGCCAGTAGTACCCAGACAGGGGGTGAGACCCAGTACTTC.

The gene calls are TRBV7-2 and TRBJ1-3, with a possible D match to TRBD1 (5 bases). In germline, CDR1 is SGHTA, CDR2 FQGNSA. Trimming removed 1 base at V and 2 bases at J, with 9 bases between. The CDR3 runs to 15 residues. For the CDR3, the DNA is TGTGCCAGCAGCTTAGTTAGGGGACCTGGAAACACCATATATTTT. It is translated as CASSLVRGPGNTIYF.